The rows below give T cell receptor beta chains drawn from one sample of a study of shared clonotypes between healthy human individuals. Assay: immunoSEQ multiplex PCR; the TCRdb copy retains only in-frame clones and omits some. The table has around 1.6 million clones, 95% to 99% seen once. The sample taken for sequencing was naive CD4+ T cells sorted from blood. These receptor sequences come from a man aged 30-40 years in good health. The CDR3 runs from the conserved cysteine through the conserved F or W. Each record gives: V gene, D gene, J gene, clone size, CDR3 protein, CDR3 DNA. A D gene is named only where the DNA matches it firmly. The size field is filled for only some rows; it gives once, few, many or a size class.

TRBV9	.	TRBJ2-1	.	CASSAQLPGFRSYNEQFF	TGTGCCAGCAGCGCGCAACTTCCGGGTTTTAGGTCCTACAATGAGCAGTTCTTC
TRBV5-4	TRBD2	TRBJ2-2	.	CASSSGTRNTGELFF	TGTGCCAGCAGCTCCGGGACTAGGAACACCGGGGAGCTGTTTTTT
TRBV5-1	TRBD2	TRBJ2-7	.	CASSSPSGSSSREQYF	TGCGCCAGCAGCTCGCCTAGCGGGAGTTCTAGTCGCGAGCAGTACTTC
TRBV6-1	.	TRBJ2-6	.	CASSLPAGANVLTF	TGTGCCAGCAGTCTCCCAGCTGGGGCCAACGTCCTGACTTTC
TRBV28	.	TRBJ1-5	.	CASSFRFPSRGRGNQPQHF	TGTGCCAGCAGTTTCAGGTTCCCCAGCAGGGGTCGAGGCAATCAGCCCCAGCATTTT
TRBV5-4	.	TRBJ1-1	once	CASSPGADEAFF	TGTGCCAGCAGCCCTGGGGCAGATGAAGCTTTCTTT
TRBV6-5	TRBD1	TRBJ1-5	.	CASKKGQYSNQPQHF	TGTGCCAGCAAAAAGGGACAGTATAGCAATCAGCCCCAGCATTTT
TRBV14	TRBD2	TRBJ2-7	.	CASSRGLAGPYEQYF	TGTGCCAGCAGCCGGGGACTAGCGGGCCCCTACGAGCAGTACTTC
TRBV7-2	TRBD1	TRBJ1-5	.	CASSLDRGGNQPQHF	TGTGCCAGCAGCTTAGACAGGGGGGGCAATCAGCCCCAGCATTTT
TRBV28	TRBD1	TRBJ2-7	once	CASSLDRFEQYF	TGTGCCAGCAGTTTGGACAGGTTCGAGCAGTACTTC
TRBV5-1	.	TRBJ1-5	.	CASSPNGGSQPQHF	TGCGCCAGCAGCCCGAATGGGGGAAGTCAGCCCCAGCATTTT
TRBV29-1	TRBD2	TRBJ2-1	.	CSVPLKPASGRSAYNEQFF	TGCAGCGTTCCACTTAAGCCGGCTAGCGGGAGATCGGCCTACAATGAGCAGTTCTTC
TRBV18	.	TRBJ1-4	.	CASSLKTQGRFNEKLFF	TGTGCCAGCTCACTAAAAACCCAGGGCAGATTTAATGAAAAACTGTTTTTT
TRBV18	.	TRBJ2-5	.	CASSPLGGLETQYF	TGTGCCAGCTCACCACTGGGGGGCCTGGAGACCCAGTACTTC